This record looks at one TCR beta chain sequence and its context. The specificity of this receptor is unknown. No base quality values were provided; no much bigger clone lies one nucleotide off. The CDR3, cysteine through phenylalanine, is 15 amino acids long. Left in the record is the CDR3 DNA by itself, 45 bases read in frame from the first base. Between the V and J ends, shortened by 5 bases and 4 bases respectively, the junction contains 17 bases. The germline V gene sets CDR1 to MDHEN and CDR2 to SYDVKM. The cohort was made up of 650 to 700 healthy bone marrow donors. At the time of sampling, all cohort members were nominally healthy, though unrecorded immune exposures were likely present. The donor tested CMV seropositive, placing the donor among the 289 seropositive members of the cohort. A peripheral blood sample was collected from each donor, and TCR beta sequencing was performed on peripheral blood mononuclear cells. Genomic DNA was extracted from the blood cell samples with the Qiagen DNeasy Blood Extraction Kit.

The data were obtained in a study of cytomegalovirus exposure and HLA in healthy donors (TCRdb year 2017). For context, the study as a whole: According to an earlier analysis of 587 of the donors, about 179 million T cells yielded 90 million to 130 million unique TCR beta sequences and 276 Gb of sequence data. In a later analysis, previously published TCR beta repertoires from several hundred donors were re-analyzed and high-resolution HLA genotyping was added so that TCR occurrence patterns could be studied. Typing coverage differed by locus: A, B, C, DRB1 and DQB1 were typed in roughly 620-630 donors, DQA1 in about 560, DPA1 in over 600, and DPB1 in 472. An earlier analysis of 500 to 650 of the donors applied high-throughput TCR beta sequencing to assess whether each TCR beta V gene segment acted as functional or pseudogenic. An early release covering roughly 600 HLA-typed donors comprised about 300 gigabases of sequencing data and around 86 million unique TCR sequences. Several DR-DQ haplotypes were handled as single units for association and clustering because linkage in the cohort was strong. In the later analysis, no new phenotypic data were used to find candidate immune exposures; instead, reliance was placed on TCR beta sequences and their occurrence across donors. A separate validation cohort of approximately 120 different subjects was used in addition to the roughly 700-subject first cohort. The study was designed to test whether signatures of past pathogen exposure could be identified by cataloging public T cell receptors. A later genetic analysis took genome-wide SNP genotypes for 398 of the 666 donors and used that subset as a discovery cohort. Every repertoire in the discovery cohort had been generated on one and the same sequencing platform. The genetic ancestry cluster associated with self-reported Caucasian donors included roughly four fifths of the approximately 410 genotyped donors. Alongside the repertoire data, information on donor age, sex, ethnicity and CMV serostatus was compiled. Among about 400 genotyped donors of the cohort, an average of approximately 240,000 unique TCR beta nucleotide sequences was sequenced per donor, of which 15% to 20% were non-productive. The T cell repertoires of several hundred subjects were profiled by immunosequencing and related to cytomegalovirus serostatus. Both class I and class II loci were covered by HLA typing, at four-digit resolution. To predict cytomegalovirus infection status, the study combined high-throughput TCR immunosequencing, statistical association of individual TCRs with disease status, and machine learning.

The investigation overall reported the following: Because counts were too low, roughly 18 rarely observed V segments, including chromosome 9 orphons, were left out of the earlier analysis of about 500 of the donors. According to a later genetic analysis, donors in an Asian-associated ancestry cluster had fewer N-insertions in productive TCRs than the approximately 670-donor mean. In a later analysis, over 15,000 TCR beta sequences were associated with specific HLA alleles at a false discovery rate of 0.05. This cohort had only TCR beta chains sequenced, and the lack of alpha or paired-chain data limited which features could be detected. Compared with equally common non-associated chains, HLA-associated TCR beta chains in a later analysis were more clonally expanded and had lower generation probabilities. According to a later analysis, parvovirus B19, influenza, CMV and Epstein-Barr virus appeared linked to several top co-occurrence clusters. A few of the identified cytomegalovirus-associated TCR beta chains were confirmed in vitro to be specific for cytomegalovirus antigens. The classifier was reported to diagnose cytomegalovirus status with high specificity and sensitivity in both the original and validation cohorts. In a later analysis, TCR association rates were found to vary across HLA loci, with the most associated TCRs seen for DRB1 alleles and the fewest for HLA-C alleles. A later analysis found that most CMV-associated TCR beta chains appeared HLA-restricted, with HLA associations seemingly driven largely by CMV exposure. Linkage disequilibrium might explain the correlated functional status among segregating V segments, but an unknown experimental factor could not be ruled out. Because the 87-base-pair reads could not distinguish some IMGT-functional V segments, including TRBV6-2 and TRBV6-3, those segments were excluded. A further reported finding was that TCR beta sequences accurately predicted the HLA-A and HLA-B alleles for most subjects in the first cohort. A cluster of highly shared sequence variants was judged likely to represent a technical artifact of the sequencing pipeline. In a later genetic analysis, a missense DCLRE1C variant was associated with V-gene and J-gene trimming of TCR beta chains, and the association was replicated in an independent cohort. The authors suggested that the approach could potentially be generalized to other disease states and immunological phenotypes. The study listed 150 to 200 TCR beta chains as associated with cytomegalovirus. Presence/absence analyses assumed roughly uniform sequencing depth across donors, an assumption that may not hold. Because HLA typing was missing for some donors at each locus, association tests included only the typed subset. While some public TCRs were present in many individuals, most TCR sequences turned up only very rarely across donors. An earlier analysis of approximately 600 of the donors showed that most TCR beta V segments appeared in productive rearrangements either about 90% or about 30% of the time, which broadly matched IMGT annotations. For the cohort, immune exposure information was limited to CMV serostatus. When HLA alleles, especially DR and DQ, strongly co-occurred, attributing TCR associations to individual alleles was difficult.

Library generation was performed with the immunoSEQ multiplex PCR assay. The multiplex PCR relied on a mix of 60 forward primers for TCR Vbeta segments and 13 reverse primers for TCR Jbeta segments. Amplification of the CDR3 region of rearranged TCR beta genes was performed with a multiplex PCR assay on genomic DNA. On the Illumina HiSeq System, the amplified TCR beta libraries were sequenced as 87-base-pair reads. In the source study's methods: In a later analysis, 70 million to 95 million unique TCR beta chains were counted across the roughly 610 repertoires, and around 10 million of these chains were shared by at least two donors. Raw reads were error-corrected and collapsed into unique sequences with a nearest-neighbor algorithm that merged closely related sequences to remove PCR and sequencing errors. CDR3 sequences were aligned to IMGT reference sequences to assign V, D and J gene segments. For a sequence to be retained, at least a six-nucleotide match to both a V gene segment and a J gene segment was required. Rearrangements were classified as productive when the CDR3 lacked stop codons and remained in frame with V and J, and all other rearrangements were classified as non-productive. Following IMGT convention, CDR3 was defined as the stretch from the second conserved V-encoded cysteine to the conserved J-encoded phenylalanine. The earlier analysis of about 570 of the donors excluded any sequence lacking an unambiguous match to a single V gene segment. An earlier analysis of over 450 of the donors classified V segments as functional when productive rearrangements were above 56.7% and as segregating when the standard deviation between donors was above 5%. A statistical classification framework was built for diagnosing cytomegalovirus status from the catalog of TCR beta chain sequences. A later analysis assigned V and J genes by comparing TCR nucleotide sequences with IMGT/GENE-DB human TR gene sequences. Using the TCRdist pipeline, a later analysis assigned CDR3 sequences along with most-parsimonious VDJ recombination scenarios. In a later analysis, each TCR beta chain was defined by its CDR3 amino acid sequence together with its V-gene family, and reads without a unique V-gene family were excluded. A later analysis removed 550 to 700 highly shared, low-generation-probability nucleotide sequences to deal with suspected cross-contamination and a sequencing artifact. In a later analysis, a clonal expansion index was calculated for each public chain from normalized within-repertoire ranks of inferred template counts. Generation probabilities in a later analysis came from a VDJ recombination model fitted to out-of-frame rearrangements, and those results were checked against IGoR. Hypergeometric tests were used in a later analysis to score TCR-TCR, TCR-HLA and TCR-CMV co-occurrence, with a repertoire-size bias correction applied to the TCR pairs. To estimate false discovery rates, a later analysis permuted the HLA or CMV assignments 20 times. In a later analysis, co-occurring TCRs were grouped using DBSCAN, with TCRdist sequence similarity added in when clustering inside HLA-allele-positive subsets. For co-occurrence clustering, repertoires with fewer than 30,000 or more than 120,000 public chains were excluded, along with five repertoires with anomalous nucleotide sharing. Held by TCRdb, this immuneACCESS table contains in-frame sequences only and omits some clones. Under half of the omission traces to an unresolved V gene where checked; the cause of the rest is unknown. The DNA gave D and trimming, while V, J and clone size come from that table. Within this sample are more than 85,000 clones, with more than 65% of them counted one time only. 5.5% to 7% of the sample belongs to the ten largest clones.

This sequence originates from a man younger than 40 in good health and CMV-seropositive. Here the chain combines TRBV28 and TRBJ1-1; 6 matching bases give a weak D call of TRBD1. What was sequenced was PBMCs. CDR3 protein: CASSPWDGTSTEAFF. The DNA is as follows: TGTGCCAGCAGTCCTTGGGACGGGACAAGCACTGAAGCTTTCTTT.